This is a list of T cell receptor beta chains from one sample in a study of CD8 T cells in Susac syndrome. In TCRdb, the immunoSEQ multiplex PCR reads were re-called with MiXCR into one record per CDR3 protein. The table lists approximately 100,000 distinct CDR3 sequences, approximately 94% of them singletons. What was sequenced was CD8+ T cells from PBMCs. These receptor sequences come from a human donor with Susac syndrome. Each CDR3 is given with its conserved first and last residue. The order of the fields is V gene, D gene, CDR3 protein. D genes are given only for firm matches.

V gene: TRBV29-1; D gene: TRBD1; CDR3 protein: CSVGRSGQGFEQFF
V gene: TRBV13; D gene: NA; CDR3 protein: CASSLRVAAREQYF
V gene: TRBV7-2; D gene: TRBD1; CDR3 protein: CASSTGTGRNEQYF
V gene: TRBV11-2; D gene: TRBD1; CDR3 protein: CASSYRDSSTYEQYF
V gene: TRBV18; D gene: TRBD1; CDR3 protein: CASSPPDRGYPYEQYF
V gene: TRBV7-9; D gene: NA; CDR3 protein: CASSRQGTNQPQHF
V gene: TRBV27; D gene: NA; CDR3 protein: CASSLQGFAYEQYF
V gene: TRBV12-3/TRBV12-4; D gene: TRBD2; CDR3 protein: CASSLVRGGETQYF
V gene: TRBV12-3/TRBV12-4; D gene: TRBD2; CDR3 protein: CASSLFGGGPRAPTDTQYF
V gene: TRBV19; D gene: NA; CDR3 protein: CASSIWETGIEAFF
V gene: TRBV9; D gene: NA; CDR3 protein: CASSEDNKNIQYF
V gene: TRBV29-1; D gene: NA; CDR3 protein: CSVAGTHAQGTQYF
V gene: TRBV27; D gene: NA; CDR3 protein: CASSTGSQPQHF
V gene: TRBV29-1; D gene: TRBD1; CDR3 protein: CSVEDRTGTGNTIYF
V gene: TRBV4-2; D gene: NA; CDR3 protein: CASSQADGMNTEAFF
V gene: TRBV13; D gene: TRBD1; CDR3 protein: CASSSTGGEAFF
V gene: TRBV12-3/TRBV12-4; D gene: NA; CDR3 protein: CASSFRSGTDTQYF
V gene: TRBV28; D gene: NA; CDR3 protein: CASSSTNRDANEKLFF
V gene: TRBV3-1; D gene: NA; CDR3 protein: CASSQSVTTGETQYF
V gene: TRBV6-5; D gene: TRBD2; CDR3 protein: CASSSSVGAGPYNEQFF
V gene: TRBV4-3; D gene: NA; CDR3 protein: CASSQDGATNEKLFF
V gene: TRBV6-5; D gene: NA; CDR3 protein: CATQPGWGMEQYF
V gene: TRBV6-2/TRBV6-3; D gene: NA; CDR3 protein: CASSNSRESLWQPQHF
V gene: TRBV19; D gene: TRBD1; CDR3 protein: CASSTIPGTGMSNQPQHF
V gene: TRBV14; D gene: NA; CDR3 protein: CASSQEGYEQYF
V gene: TRBV27; D gene: NA; CDR3 protein: CASSRDITDTQYF
V gene: TRBV20-1; D gene: NA; CDR3 protein: CSAIHDAYEQYF
V gene: TRBV12-5; D gene: NA; CDR3 protein: CASGLVDGGNEQFF
V gene: TRBV29-1; D gene: TRBD1; CDR3 protein: CSVLGQGEGNTIYF
V gene: TRBV18; D gene: NA; CDR3 protein: CASSPKDSFQETQYF
V gene: TRBV29-1; D gene: NA; CDR3 protein: CSVRPSSDSNQPQHF
V gene: TRBV20-1; D gene: NA; CDR3 protein: CSARDRAGPSGTQYF
V gene: TRBV20-1; D gene: NA; CDR3 protein: CSAKGGISANYGYTF
V gene: TRBV20-1; D gene: NA; CDR3 protein: CSARGGPRTGTTYEQYF
V gene: TRBV10-3; D gene: NA; CDR3 protein: CAISESTTAQETQYF
V gene: TRBV4-2; D gene: NA; CDR3 protein: CASSQELQGSLAKNIQYF
V gene: TRBV12-3/TRBV12-4; D gene: NA; CDR3 protein: CASSLDRANVLTF
V gene: TRBV7-2; D gene: NA; CDR3 protein: CASSFLSGANVLTF
V gene: TRBV9; D gene: NA; CDR3 protein: CASSVSVYNEQFF
V gene: TRBV9; D gene: NA; CDR3 protein: CASSVSTRDNGNYGYTF
V gene: TRBV7-2; D gene: NA; CDR3 protein: CASSTPILPGLHYNEQFF
V gene: TRBV25-1; D gene: NA; CDR3 protein: CASSDRHLGASYGYTF
V gene: TRBV5-6; D gene: TRBD1; CDR3 protein: CASSSGQGRAEQYF
V gene: TRBV12-3/TRBV12-4; D gene: NA; CDR3 protein: CASSSRVREQYF
V gene: TRBV5-4; D gene: NA; CDR3 protein: CASSLDREPTYEQYF
V gene: TRBV18; D gene: NA; CDR3 protein: CASSPAFQETQYF
V gene: TRBV7-9; D gene: TRBD1; CDR3 protein: CASSHSTGGSNQPQHF
V gene: TRBV9; D gene: NA; CDR3 protein: CASSVQGTPTDTQYF
V gene: TRBV10-3; D gene: NA; CDR3 protein: CAIRRYRVTHPYSNQPQHF
V gene: TRBV7-8; D gene: NA; CDR3 protein: CASSPQISARVGYTF
V gene: TRBV20-1; D gene: TRBD2; CDR3 protein: CNKAGTSGGQTQYF
V gene: TRBV19; D gene: NA; CDR3 protein: CASSMVTGTYEQYF
V gene: TRBV12-3/TRBV12-4; D gene: NA; CDR3 protein: CASSRLGGTEAFF
V gene: TRBV2; D gene: TRBD2; CDR3 protein: CASMTGLGSGEQFF
V gene: TRBV27; D gene: TRBD1; CDR3 protein: CASSPGTAALTDTQYF
V gene: TRBV4-3; D gene: NA; CDR3 protein: CASSQGRSPGTDTQYF
V gene: TRBV2; D gene: NA; CDR3 protein: CASSDLTPNNSPLHF